The entry that follows covers one T cell receptor (beta chain) sequence. This specimen comes from a study of blood T cell repertoires in COVID-19. Study details: Material from acute and convalescent COVID-19 was sourced from the United States, Italy and Spain. The cDNA or gDNA used as material had been derived from T cells, B-cell-depleted T cells, or PBMCs.

The V gene lost 2 bases and the J gene lost 5 bases, with 9 bases spanning the gap. CDR1 and CDR2 (germline): SGHRS, YFSETQ. The CDR3 sequence is 13 residues long. In the original processing: Amplifying reference gene primers gave estimates of nucleated cell counts. Only in-frame clones appear in the TCRdb table, and some are missing; sequencing was by immunoSEQ multiplex PCR. The V and J calls and clone size were taken over from that table, and D and trimming were inferred from the DNA. The sample shows fewer than 30,000 clones, over 70% of them seen only once. This chain joins TRBV5-1 and TRBJ2-3; D might be TRBD2 (5 bases). The sequence derives from a woman in her sixties or seventies with acute or convalescent COVID-19. Sample: peripheral blood. In nucleotides, the CDR3 is TGCGCCAGCAGCTTTACCGAGGGAGATACGCAGTATTTT. Amino acids: CASSFTEGDTQYF.